This TCR beta chain was identified during a study of T cell clusters in autoimmune cytopenias. Study-level information: A median age of around 59 years and mean of approximately 55 years characterized healthy donor controls.

Some 39,000 genome equivalents of blood DNA were amplified for TRB. TRB was amplified by touch-down multiplex PCR, primer pools A and B combined. TCRdb re-called the multiplex PCR reads; one entry per CDR3 protein, DNA not given. This repertoire comprises about 5,500 distinct CDR3 sequences; its ten largest clones make up roughly 7.2%. Study-level results: Healthy donors had approximately 2.9-fold more exclusive TRB clusters than active autoimmune hepatitis patients.

CDR1 and CDR2 (germline): MNHNS, SASEGT. The CDR3 covers 14 residues. This clonotype is classed as medium-sized (0.01 to 0.1%) by frequency. The antigen is unknown. This sample was shared with a second study, whose subject was T cell repertoires in aging, cancer and after chemotherapy. That work adds: Healthy donor repertoires were recorded over several months to years and showed clear clonal overlap.

Sequencing was carried out using peripheral blood. The chain couples TRBV6-1 to TRBJ1-5; TCRdb's D gene call, TRBD1, goes unchecked for lack of DNA. This clonotype originated in a human donor in good health. CDR3 protein: CASSEAGQNQPQHF.